The 15 T cell receptor beta chains given below trace back to one sample, sequenced in a study of blood T cell repertoires in COVID-19. This table comes from immunoSEQ multiplex PCR, and its TCRdb copy is limited to in-frame clones, with some not included. The sample shows some 300,000 clones, roughly 87% of them seen only once. Sequencing input: PBMCs or T cells enriched from blood (not recorded which). The receptor set was obtained from a woman between 25 and 40 years old who had recovered from COVID-19.

V and J are TRBV4-2 and TRBJ2-7, with 8 bases identical to TRBD2. Unmatched junction bases numbered 7, after V lost 0 bases and J lost 3 bases. CDR3 length: 16 residues. CDR1 LGHNA and CDR2 YNFKEQ come from the germline V gene. The CDR3 is CASSQDPVAGGYEQYF. CDR3 bases: TGTGCCAGCAGCCAAGACCCCGTGGCGGGAGGCTACGAGCAGTACTTC.

V and J are TRBV7-2 and TRBJ1-5; 9 positions match TRBD1. This CDR3 is 18 amino acids long. The germline V gene has CDR1 SGHTA and CDR2 FQGNSA. Unmatched junction bases numbered 16, after V lost 4 bases and J lost 6 bases. Here the CDR3 DNA reads TGTGCCAGCAGCTCACAGGGGGCGCATGGTTTTTGGAGTCAGCCCCAGCATTTT. Amino acid sequence: CASSSQGAHGFWSQPQHF.

This clone was recorded only once. V and J are TRBV24-1 and TRBJ2-2; D is uncertain. The CDR3 contains 16 residues. Trimming took 2 bases from V and 1 from J, leaving 10 bases between them. CDR1 and CDR2 from the germline V gene are KGHDR and SFDVKD. The CDR3 protein is CATSDSGTENTGELFF. The CDR3 DNA follows: TGTGCCACCAGTGATTCCGGAACAGAGAACACCGGGGAGCTGTTTTTT.

Concerning this clone: The identical CDR3 is also encoded by other nucleotide sequences in the sample. CDR3 coding DNA: TGTGCCAGCAGCCGTACAGGGTCTGGGGCCAACGTCCTGACTTTC. Encoded protein: CASSRTGSGANVLTF. The chain couples TRBV28 to TRBJ2-6; D possibly corresponds to TRBD1 (6 bases). V shed 6 bases and J shed 1 base, with 10 bases lying between them. The germline CDR1 and CDR2 sequences are MDHEN and SYDVKM. The CDR3 is made up of 15 amino acids.

This chain connects TRBV4-1 to TRBJ1-1; D uncertain. Germline assignment: CDR1 MGHRA and CDR2 YSYEKL. This CDR3 has 14 residues. Between the trimmed V and J ends, which lost 1 base and 1 base, there was a span of 7 bases. Here the CDR3 DNA reads TGCGCCAGCAGCCAAGGTGGAGGGAACACTGAAGCTTTCTTT. This encodes CASSQGGGNTEAFF.

This rearrangement joins TRBV3-1 (or the pseudogene TRBV3-2) to TRBJ1-3; D might be TRBD1 (6 bases). V shed 3 bases and J shed 3 bases, with 18 bases lying between them. The CDR3 consists of 17 residues. Per the germline V gene, CDR1 is LGHDT and CDR2 is YNNKEL (reference sequence). The CDR3 loop is CASSHKQGYRGGNTIYF. CDR3 sequence (DNA): TGTGCCAGCAGCCACAAACAGGGATATAGAGGTGGAAACACCATATATTTT.

The chain is built from TRBV19 and TRBJ2-3, with TRBD2 matching over 13 bases. Germline V CDR1 and CDR2: LNHDA, SQIVND (reference sequence). V shed 2 bases and J 1 base; nucleotides not matched to a gene: 9. The CDR3 length is 19 residues. CDR3 in DNA: TGTGCCAGTAGTATAAAGAGGACTAGCGGGAGTAAAGGCACAGATACGCAGTATTTT. Translated, it gives CASSIKRTSGSKGTDTQYF. Drawing the rest from reference TRBV19 and TRBJ2-3, the complete variable domain is DGGITQSPKYLFRKEGQNVTLSCEQNLNHDAMYWYRQDPGQGLRLIYYSQIVNDFQKGDIAEGYSVSREKKESFPLTVTSAQKNPTAFYLCASSIKRTSGSKGTDTQYFGPGTRLTVL.

The V gene is TRBV28, the J gene TRBJ2-7, with 7 bases aligning to TRBD1. The ends lost 3 bases at V and 2 bases at J; junction bases unmatched: 13. Germline CDR1 is MDHEN and CDR2 is SYDVKM. This CDR3 is built from 17 residues. The CDR3 sequence is CASSLGRLRDSTYEQYF. The DNA of the CDR3 is TGTGCCAGCAGTTTGGGGCGCTTACGGGACAGCACCTACGAGCAGTACTTC. The full variable domain, rest sourced from reference TRBV28 and TRBJ2-7, is DVKVTQSSRYLVKRTGEKVFLECVQDMDHENMFWYRQDPGLGLRLIYFSYDVKMKEKGDIPEGYSVSREKKERFSLILESASTNQTSMYLCASSLGRLRDSTYEQYFGPGTRLTVT.

The V gene is TRBV19, the J gene TRBJ1-5, with 8 nucleotides matching TRBD1. The CDR3 has 15 residues. Germline CDR1 is LNHDA and CDR2 is SQIVND (reference sequence). V was clipped by 10 bases and J by 0 bases; unmatched bases: 8. CDR3 loop: CATRTGLYSNQPQHF. The CDR3 nucleotides are TGTGCCACCCGGACAGGGCTATATAGCAATCAGCCCCAGCATTTT.

This chain links TRBV3-1 (or the pseudogene TRBV3-2) with TRBJ1-2; D unclear. The germline CDR1 and CDR2 sequences are LGHDT and YNNKEL (reference sequence). Trimming shortened V by 1 base and J by 5 bases, and 11 bases separated the two germline ends. The CDR3 runs 14 residues. This CDR3 reads CASSQVRGFYGYTF. The CDR3 DNA reads TGTGCCAGCAGCCAAGTTAGAGGGTTTTATGGCTACACCTTC.

The genes are TRBV5-1 and TRBJ1-1; D is uncertain. The germline CDR1 and CDR2 sequences are SGHRS and YFSETQ. The CDR3 totals 13 residues. V shed 2 bases and J shed 5 bases, with 10 bases lying between them. The CDR3: CASSLESATEAFF. The CDR3 region has the DNA TGCGCCAGCAGCTTAGAATCCGCGACTGAAGCTTTCTTT.

V usage is TRBV19 and J usage is TRBJ2-3, with 10 bases identical to TRBD2. This CDR3 is built from 16 residues. J gave up 4 bases and V 5 bases, and 9 bases lay outside the gene matches. Germline V lookup: CDR1 LNHDA, CDR2 SQIVND (reference sequence). The CDR3 is CASSFERGGSPDTQYF. The CDR3 nucleotides read TGTGCCAGTAGTTTCGAGCGGGGGGGCTCTCCAGATACGCAGTATTTT. Using reference TRBV19 and TRBJ2-3 for the parts outside the CDR3, the full variable domain is DGGITQSPKYLFRKEGQNVTLSCEQNLNHDAMYWYRQDPGQGLRLIYYSQIVNDFQKGDIAEGYSVSREKKESFPLTVTSAQKNPTAFYLCASSFERGGSPDTQYFGPGTRLTVL.

This chain connects TRBV11-3 to TRBJ2-1; 9 nucleotides match TRBD2. Looked up from germline, CDR1 is SGHNT and CDR2 is YENEEA. The CDR3 totals 16 residues. V shed 4 bases and J 7 bases; nucleotides not matched to a gene: 11. The CDR3 sequence: CASSSGLGGGANEQFF. DNA for the CDR3: TGTGCCAGCAGCTCAGGTCTGGGCGGGGGGGCGAATGAGCAGTTCTTC.

The chain employs TRBV7-3 and TRBJ1-3; D ambiguous. Deletions cut 5 bases from V and 1 base from J, with 6 bases between. The length of the CDR3 is 13 residues. Germline V gene lookup returns CDR1 SGHTA and CDR2 FQGTGA. The CDR3 region is CASSRRSGNTIYF. DNA for the CDR3: TGTGCCAGCAGCCGGAGGTCTGGAAACACCATATATTTT. Variable domain in full (rest from reference TRBV7-3 and TRBJ1-3): GAGVSQTPSNKVTEKGKYVELRCDPISGHTALYWYRQSLGQGPEFLIYFQGTGAADDSGLPNDRFFAVRPEGSVSTLKIQRTERGDSAVYLCASSRRSGNTIYFGEGSWLTVV.

The genes are TRBV6-2 or TRBV6-3 and TRBJ1-1, with 7 bases identical to TRBD1. V shed 5 bases and J 3 bases; nucleotides not matched to a gene: 6. CDR1 MNHEY and CDR2 SVGEGT come from the germline V gene. The CDR3 has 14 residues. CDR3 DNA: TGTGCCAGCAGTAAACTTACAGGGGACACTGAAGCTTTCTTT. Amino acids: CASSKLTGDTEAFF.